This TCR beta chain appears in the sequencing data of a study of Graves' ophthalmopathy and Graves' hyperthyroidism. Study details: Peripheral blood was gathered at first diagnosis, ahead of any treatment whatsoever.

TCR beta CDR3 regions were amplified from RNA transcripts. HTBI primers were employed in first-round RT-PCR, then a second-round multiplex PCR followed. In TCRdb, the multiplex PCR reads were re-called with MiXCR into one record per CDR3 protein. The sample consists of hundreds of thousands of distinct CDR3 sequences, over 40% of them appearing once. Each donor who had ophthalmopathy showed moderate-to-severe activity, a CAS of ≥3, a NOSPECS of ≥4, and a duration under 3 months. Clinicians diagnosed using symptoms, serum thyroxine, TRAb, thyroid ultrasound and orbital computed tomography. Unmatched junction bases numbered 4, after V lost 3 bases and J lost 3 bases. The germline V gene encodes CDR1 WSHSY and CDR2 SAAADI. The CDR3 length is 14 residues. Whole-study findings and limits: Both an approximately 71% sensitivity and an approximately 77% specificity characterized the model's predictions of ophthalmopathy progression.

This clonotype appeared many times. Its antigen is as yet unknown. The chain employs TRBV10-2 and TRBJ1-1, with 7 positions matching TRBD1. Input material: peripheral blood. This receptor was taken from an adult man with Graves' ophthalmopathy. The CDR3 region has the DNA TGCGCCAGCAGTGAAGGGCAGGGGGACACTGAAGCTTTCTTT. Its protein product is CASSEGQGDTEAFF.